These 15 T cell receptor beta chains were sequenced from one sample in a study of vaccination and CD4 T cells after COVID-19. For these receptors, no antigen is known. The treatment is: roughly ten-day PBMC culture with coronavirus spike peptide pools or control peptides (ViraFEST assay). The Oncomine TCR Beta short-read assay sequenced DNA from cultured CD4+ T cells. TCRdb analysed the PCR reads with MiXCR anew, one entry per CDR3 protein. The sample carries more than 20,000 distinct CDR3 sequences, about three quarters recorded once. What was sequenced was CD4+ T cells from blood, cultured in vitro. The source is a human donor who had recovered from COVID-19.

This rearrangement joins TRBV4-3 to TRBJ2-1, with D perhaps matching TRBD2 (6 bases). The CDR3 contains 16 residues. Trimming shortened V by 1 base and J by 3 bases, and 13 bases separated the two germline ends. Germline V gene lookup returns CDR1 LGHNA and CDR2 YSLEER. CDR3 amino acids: CASSQVGSGSYNEQFF. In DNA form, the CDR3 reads TGCGCCAGCAGCCAAGTTGGTAGCGGAAGCTACAATGAGCAGTTCTTC.

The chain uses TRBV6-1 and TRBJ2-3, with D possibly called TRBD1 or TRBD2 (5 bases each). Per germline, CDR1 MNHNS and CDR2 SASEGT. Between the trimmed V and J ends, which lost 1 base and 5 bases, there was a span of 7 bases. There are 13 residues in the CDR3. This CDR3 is CASSEGGEDTQYF. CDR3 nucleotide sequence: TGTGCCAGCAGTGAAGGAGGGGAAGATACGCAGTATTTT.

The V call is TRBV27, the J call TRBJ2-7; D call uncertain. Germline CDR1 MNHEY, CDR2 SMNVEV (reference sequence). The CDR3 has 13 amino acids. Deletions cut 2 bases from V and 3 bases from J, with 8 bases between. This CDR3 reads CASSLNNDYEQYF. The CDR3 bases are TGTGCCAGCAGTTTAAATAATGACTACGAGCAGTACTTC.

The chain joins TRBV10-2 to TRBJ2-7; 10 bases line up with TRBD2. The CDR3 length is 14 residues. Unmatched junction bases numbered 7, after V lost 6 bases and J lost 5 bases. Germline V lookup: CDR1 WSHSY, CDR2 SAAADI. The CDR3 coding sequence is TGCGCCAGCAGCCGGGGACTAGCGCTCGACGAGCAGTACTTC. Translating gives CASSRGLALDEQYF.

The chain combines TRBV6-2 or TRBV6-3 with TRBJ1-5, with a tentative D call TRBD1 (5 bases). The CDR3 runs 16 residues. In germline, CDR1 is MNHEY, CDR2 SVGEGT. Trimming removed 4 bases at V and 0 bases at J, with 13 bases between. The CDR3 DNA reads TGTGCCAGCAGTTCGGGACCAAAAGTTAGCAATCAGCCCCAGCATTTT. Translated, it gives CASSSGPKVSNQPQHF.

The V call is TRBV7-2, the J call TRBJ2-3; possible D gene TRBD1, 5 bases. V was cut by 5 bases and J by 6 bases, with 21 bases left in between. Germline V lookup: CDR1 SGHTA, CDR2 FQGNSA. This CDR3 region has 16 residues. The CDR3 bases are TGTGCCAGCAGCCCCCAGGGCCGCTTGGGTTCGGATACGCAGTATTTT. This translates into CASSPQGRLGSDTQYF.

The DNA of the CDR3 is TGTGCCAGCAGAGGGACTAGCGGGAATACGCAGTATTTT. Protein product: CASRGTSGNTQYF. This chain connects TRBV11-2 to TRBJ2-3; 13 nucleotides match TRBD2. The CDR3 extends over 13 amino acids. The V gene's germline CDR1 is SGHAT and CDR2 FQNNGV. V shed 6 bases, J shed 7 bases, and the junction held 1 base outside the gene matches.

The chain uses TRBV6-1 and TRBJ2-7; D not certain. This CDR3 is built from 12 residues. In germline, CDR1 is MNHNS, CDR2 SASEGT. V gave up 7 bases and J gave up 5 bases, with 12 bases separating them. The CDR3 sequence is CASKVLGHEQYF. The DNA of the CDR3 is TGTGCCAGCAAGGTGCTCGGCCACGAGCAGTACTTC.

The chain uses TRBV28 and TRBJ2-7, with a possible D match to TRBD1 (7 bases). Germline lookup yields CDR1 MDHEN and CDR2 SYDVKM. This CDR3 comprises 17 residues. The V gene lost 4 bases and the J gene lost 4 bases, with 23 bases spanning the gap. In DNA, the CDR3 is TGTGCCAGCAGTTCCGCGACGGCCAGGGGGGTTTGGTACGAGCAGTACTTC. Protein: CASSSATARGVWYEQYF.

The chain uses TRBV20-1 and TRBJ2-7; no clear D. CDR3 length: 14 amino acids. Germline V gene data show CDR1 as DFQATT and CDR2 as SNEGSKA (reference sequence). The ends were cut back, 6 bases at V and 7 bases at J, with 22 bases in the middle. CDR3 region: CSAPHGGLSGEQYF. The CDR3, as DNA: TGCAGTGCCCCTCACGGCGGTCTGTCTGGTGAGCAGTACTTC.

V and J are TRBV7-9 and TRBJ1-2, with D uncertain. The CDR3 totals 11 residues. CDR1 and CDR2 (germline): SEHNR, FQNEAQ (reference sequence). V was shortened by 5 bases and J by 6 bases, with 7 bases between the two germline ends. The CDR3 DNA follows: TGTGCCAGCAGCCGGGGAGATGGCTACACCTTC. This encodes CASSRGDGYTF.

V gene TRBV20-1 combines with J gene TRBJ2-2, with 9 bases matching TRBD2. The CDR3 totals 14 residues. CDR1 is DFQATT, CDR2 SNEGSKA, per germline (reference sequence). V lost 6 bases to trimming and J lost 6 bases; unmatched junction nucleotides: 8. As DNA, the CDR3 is TGCAGTGCCCCGGGGGGGACTAGCTCCGGGGAGCTGTTTTTT. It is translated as CSAPGGTSSGELFF.

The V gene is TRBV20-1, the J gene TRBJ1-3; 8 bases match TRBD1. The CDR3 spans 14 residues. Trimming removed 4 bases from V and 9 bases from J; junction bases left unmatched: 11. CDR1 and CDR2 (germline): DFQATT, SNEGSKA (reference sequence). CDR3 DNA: TGCAGTGCTAAAAGGGACAGGCCCGGGGGCACCATATATTTT. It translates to CSAKRDRPGGTIYF.

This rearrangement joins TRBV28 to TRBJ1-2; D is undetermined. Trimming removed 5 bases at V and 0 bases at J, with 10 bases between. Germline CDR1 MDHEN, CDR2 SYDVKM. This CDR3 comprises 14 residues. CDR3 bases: TGTGCCAGCAGTCAGGCGGGAGCTAACTATGGCTACACCTTC. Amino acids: CASSQAGANYGYTF.

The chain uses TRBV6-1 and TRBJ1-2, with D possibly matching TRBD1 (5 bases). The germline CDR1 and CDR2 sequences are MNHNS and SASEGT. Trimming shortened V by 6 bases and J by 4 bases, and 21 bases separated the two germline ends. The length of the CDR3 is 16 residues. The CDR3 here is CASSPPGRGISYGYTF. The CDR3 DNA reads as TGTGCCAGCAGCCCACCGGGACGGGGGATTTCCTATGGCTACACCTTC.